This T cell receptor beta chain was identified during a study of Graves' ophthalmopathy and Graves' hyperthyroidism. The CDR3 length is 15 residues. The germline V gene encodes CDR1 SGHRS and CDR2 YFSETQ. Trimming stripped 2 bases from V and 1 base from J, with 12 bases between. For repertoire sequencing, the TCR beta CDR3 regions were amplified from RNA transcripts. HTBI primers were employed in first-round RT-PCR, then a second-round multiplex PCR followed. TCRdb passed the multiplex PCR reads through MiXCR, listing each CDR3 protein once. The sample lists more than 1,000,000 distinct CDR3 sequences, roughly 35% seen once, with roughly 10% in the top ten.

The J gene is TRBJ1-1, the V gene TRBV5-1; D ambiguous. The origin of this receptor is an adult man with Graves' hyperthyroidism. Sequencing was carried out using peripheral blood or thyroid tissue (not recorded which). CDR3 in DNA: TGCGCCAGCAGCTTTGGAGCTCTCGGGAACACTGAAGCTTTCTTT. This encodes CASSFGALGNTEAFF. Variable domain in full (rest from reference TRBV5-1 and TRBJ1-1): KAGVTQTPRYLIKTRGQQVTLSCSPISGHRSVSWYQQTPGQGLQFLFEYFSETQRNKGNFPGRFSGRQFSNSRSEMNVSTLELGDSALYLCASSFGALGNTEAFFGQGTRLTVV.